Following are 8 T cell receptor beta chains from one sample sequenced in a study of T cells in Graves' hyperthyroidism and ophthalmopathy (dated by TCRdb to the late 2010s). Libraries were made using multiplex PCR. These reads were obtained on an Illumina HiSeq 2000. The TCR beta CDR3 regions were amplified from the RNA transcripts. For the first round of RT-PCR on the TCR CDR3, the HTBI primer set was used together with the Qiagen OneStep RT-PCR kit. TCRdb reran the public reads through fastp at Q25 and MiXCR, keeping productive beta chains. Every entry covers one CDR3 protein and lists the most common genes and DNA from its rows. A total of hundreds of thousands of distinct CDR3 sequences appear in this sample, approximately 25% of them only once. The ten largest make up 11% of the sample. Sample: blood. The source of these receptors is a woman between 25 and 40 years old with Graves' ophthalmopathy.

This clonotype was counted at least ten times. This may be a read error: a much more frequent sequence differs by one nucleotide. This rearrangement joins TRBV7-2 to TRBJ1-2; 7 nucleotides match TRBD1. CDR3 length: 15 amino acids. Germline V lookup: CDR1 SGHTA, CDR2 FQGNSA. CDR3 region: CAGSPYRQGVYGYTF. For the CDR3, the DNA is TGTGCCGGCAGCCCGTATCGACAGGGAGTCTATGGCTACACCTTC.

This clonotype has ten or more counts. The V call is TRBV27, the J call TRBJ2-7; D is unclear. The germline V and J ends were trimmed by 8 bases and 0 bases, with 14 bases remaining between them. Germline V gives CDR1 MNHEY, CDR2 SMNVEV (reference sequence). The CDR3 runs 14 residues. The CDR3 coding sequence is TGTGCCAGCCGGCCCCCCCAGGACTCCTACGAGCAGTACTTC. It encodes CASRPPQDSYEQYF.

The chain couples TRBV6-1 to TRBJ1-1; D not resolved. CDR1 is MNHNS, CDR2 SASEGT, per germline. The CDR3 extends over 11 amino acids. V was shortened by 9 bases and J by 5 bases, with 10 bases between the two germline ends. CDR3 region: CASARETEAFF. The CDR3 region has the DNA TGTGCCAGTGCCCGGGAGACTGAAGCTTTCTTT.

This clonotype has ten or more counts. CDR3 sequence reads: CASSLKGLGTGELFF. CDR3 sequence (DNA): TGTGCCAGCAGTTTGAAGGGGTTAGGCACCGGGGAGCTGTTTTTT. The chain carries TRBV12-3 or TRBV12-4 and TRBJ2-2, with a weak D call TRBD1 (5 bases). Trimming took 3 bases from V and 4 from J, leaving 12 bases between them. The CDR3 has 15 amino acids.

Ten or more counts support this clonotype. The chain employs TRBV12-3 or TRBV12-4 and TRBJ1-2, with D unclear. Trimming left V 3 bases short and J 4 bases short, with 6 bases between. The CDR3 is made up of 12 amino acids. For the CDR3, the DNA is TGTGCCAGCAGTTTTTGGGCCTATGGCTACACCTTC. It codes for CASSFWAYGYTF.

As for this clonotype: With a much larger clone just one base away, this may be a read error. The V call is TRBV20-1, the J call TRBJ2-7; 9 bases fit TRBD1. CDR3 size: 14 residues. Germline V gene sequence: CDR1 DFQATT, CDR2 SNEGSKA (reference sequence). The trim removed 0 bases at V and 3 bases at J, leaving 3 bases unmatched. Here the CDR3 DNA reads TGCAGTGCTAGAGATGGGACAGGGAACTACGAGCAGTACTTC. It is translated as CSARDGTGNYEQYF.

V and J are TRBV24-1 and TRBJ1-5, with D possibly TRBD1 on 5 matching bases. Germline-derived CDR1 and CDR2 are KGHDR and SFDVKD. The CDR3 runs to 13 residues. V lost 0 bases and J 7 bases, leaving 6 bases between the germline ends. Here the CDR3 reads CATSDLQGQPQHF. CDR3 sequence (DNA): TGTGCCACCAGTGATTTGCAGGGCCAGCCCCAGCATTTT.

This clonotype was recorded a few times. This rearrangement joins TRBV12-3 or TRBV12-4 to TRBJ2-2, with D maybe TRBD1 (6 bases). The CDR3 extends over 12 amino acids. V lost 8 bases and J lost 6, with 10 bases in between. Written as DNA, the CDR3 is TGTGCCAGCGAACAGGGTCCCGGGGAGCTGTTTTTT. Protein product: CASEQGPGELFF.